The 14 T cell receptor beta chains below were found in one sample sequenced in a study of cytomegalovirus exposure and HLA in healthy donors. PCR was performed using 60 Vbeta and 13 Jbeta primers. Some clones are missing from TCRdb's copy, which holds only in-frame ones; the method was immunoSEQ multiplex PCR. The top ten clones hold about 2.2% of a sample with over 250,000 clones, around 66% of them seen once. Sequencing was done on a sample of PBMCs. These receptors were obtained from a female donor in good health and CMV-seronegative.

The CDR3 loop is CASSSTSASTDTQYF. CDR3 nucleotides: TGTGCCAGCAGTTCCACTAGCGCTAGCACAGATACGCAGTATTTT. This chain uses TRBV2 with TRBJ2-3; 7 bases map to TRBD2. CDR3 length equals 15 residues. J was trimmed by 0 bases and V by 5 bases; bases with no gene match: 5. From germline, CDR1 is SNHLY and CDR2 FYNNEI.

This rearrangement joins TRBV10-1 to TRBJ2-1; 7 bases fit TRBD2. V was pared by 5 bases and J by 3 bases, with 4 bases of the junction left unmatched. There are 14 residues in the CDR3. The V gene's germline CDR1 is WNHNN and CDR2 SYGVQD (reference sequence). The CDR3 region is CASSRTSGYNEQFF. CDR3 DNA: TGCGCCAGCAGTCGGACTAGTGGCTACAATGAGCAGTTCTTC.

This chain joins TRBV2 and TRBJ2-6, with D possibly being TRBD1 (6 bases). The CDR3 totals 15 residues. Trimming cost V 6 bases and J 1 base, with 10 bases left between them. The germline V gene encodes CDR1 SNHLY and CDR2 FYNNEI. The CDR3 DNA is TGTGCCAGCAGGACAGGACTGTCTGGGGCCAACGTCCTGACTTTC. It codes for CASRTGLSGANVLTF. Full variable domain (missing parts from reference TRBV2 and TRBJ2-6): EPEVTQTPSHQVTQMGQEVILRCVPISNHLYFYWYRQILGQKVEFLVSFYNNEISEKSEIFDDQFSVERPDGSNFTLKIRSTKLEDSAMYFCASRTGLSGANVLTFGAGSRLTVL.

The chain joins TRBV15 to TRBJ1-6; 11 nucleotides align to TRBD1. The CDR3 contains 14 residues. CDR1 is LNHNV and CDR2 is YYDKDF in the germline V gene (reference sequence). Trimming took 5 bases from V and 10 from J; bases not matched to a gene: 4. CDR3 sequence (DNA): TGTGCCACCAGCGGCGGACAGGGGGCATCACCCCTCCACTTT. Amino acids: CATSGGQGASPLHF.

V is TRBV7-2 and J is TRBJ2-1; the D gene is possibly TRBD2 (5 bases). V lost 4 bases, J lost 6 bases, and 13 bases lay in between. The germline CDR1 and CDR2 sequences are SGHTA and FQGNSA. This CDR3 comprises 14 residues. CDR3 protein: CASSSTRDVNEQFF. The CDR3 DNA sequence: TGTGCCAGCAGCTCCACTAGGGATGTCAATGAGCAGTTCTTC.

This chain uses TRBV9 with TRBJ2-7, with 7 nucleotides matching TRBD1. The CDR3 has 16 residues. The germline gives CDR1 SGDLS, CDR2 YYNGEE. The V segment lost 0 bases and the J segment 0 bases; nucleotides outside the gene matches: 6. CDR3 coding DNA: TGTGCCAGCAGCGTAGGAGGGACAGTAGCCTCCTACGAGCAGTACTTC. Amino acids: CASSVGGTVASYEQYF.

V and J are TRBV27 and TRBJ2-3; 12 nucleotides line up with TRBD2. J gave up 5 bases and V 7 bases, and 4 bases lay outside the gene matches. Germline loops: CDR1 MNHEY, CDR2 SMNVEV (reference sequence). The CDR3 has 14 residues. CDR3 bases: TGTGCCAGCAACCCGGGACTAGCGGGAGATACGCAGTATTTT. It specifies CASNPGLAGDTQYF.

The V and J genes are TRBV2 and TRBJ1-2; D is perhaps TRBD1 (6 bases). V shed 7 bases and J shed 6 bases, with 12 bases lying between them. This CDR3 has 12 amino acids. The germline V gene has CDR1 SNHLY and CDR2 FYNNEI. The CDR3 nucleotides read TGTGCCAGCAAACAGGGATTAGATGGCTACACCTTC. Protein product: CASKQGLDGYTF.

This chain uses TRBV6-4 with TRBJ1-5, with 10 bases fitting TRBD1. This CDR3 contains 14 residues. After removal of 2 bases from V and 6 bases from J, the junction contained 1 base not matched to a gene. Germline values: CDR1 MRHNA, CDR2 SNTAGT. This chain's CDR3 is CASSDGDRGQPQHF. CDR3 nucleotide sequence: TGTGCCAGCAGTGACGGGGACAGGGGTCAGCCCCAGCATTTT.

This chain connects TRBV10-1 to TRBJ2-1; 10 positions agree with TRBD2. Germline CDR1 is WNHNN and CDR2 is SYGVQD (reference sequence). The V segment lost 3 bases and the J segment 10 bases; nucleotides outside the gene matches: 9. The CDR3 totals 15 residues. CDR3 nucleotide sequence: TGCGCCAGCAGTGACTTCCTAGCGGGAGCGAGAGAGCAGTTCTTC. Its translation: CASSDFLAGAREQFF.

The rearrangement links TRBV21-1 to TRBJ1-2; TRBD1, the table's D call, was not compared with the DNA. TRBV21-1 is an annotated pseudogene. This CDR3 is 14 amino acids long. The CDR3 DNA is TGTGCCAGCAGCAAGGGTACAGGGCTATATGGCTACACCTTC. It codes for CASSKGTGLYGYTF.

The genes are TRBV19 and TRBJ2-5; no clear D gene. Trimming stripped 3 bases from V and 2 bases from J, with 13 bases between. Germline V gives CDR1 LNHDA, CDR2 SQIVND (reference sequence). The CDR3 sequence is 15 residues long. The CDR3 protein is CASSIARLGQETQYF. The CDR3 nucleotides read TGTGCCAGTAGTATTGCGCGCCTCGGGCAAGAGACCCAGTACTTC. Variable domain in full (rest from reference TRBV19 and TRBJ2-5): DGGITQSPKYLFRKEGQNVTLSCEQNLNHDAMYWYRQDPGQGLRLIYYSQIVNDFQKGDIAEGYSVSREKKESFPLTVTSAQKNPTAFYLCASSIARLGQETQYFGPGTRLLVL.

The rearrangement joins TRBV4-1 to TRBJ1-3; 7 positions agree with TRBD1. V shed 2 bases and J 4 bases; nucleotides not matched to a gene: 5. Germline CDR1 is MGHRA and CDR2 is YSYEKL. CDR3 length: 15 residues. This CDR3 reads CASSQPTGSGNTIYF. The CDR3 DNA sequence: TGCGCCAGCAGCCAACCGACAGGGTCGGGAAACACCATATATTTT.

The rearrangement joins TRBV7-8 to TRBJ2-1, with D uncertain. Germline V CDR1 and CDR2: SGHVS, FQNEAQ. V was clipped by 2 bases and J by 7 bases, with 18 bases between them. The CDR3 has 16 amino acids. DNA of the CDR3: TGTGCCAGCAGCTTACTCGCTCGGCCCTACGGGAATGAGCAGTTCTTC. It yields the protein CASSLLARPYGNEQFF.